This T cell receptor beta chain was sequenced in a study of blood T cell repertoires in COVID-19. Overall study context: The analysed material was cDNA or gDNA that came from T cells, B-cell-depleted T cells, or PBMCs.

Data came from immunoSEQ multiplex PCR; TCRdb stores just in-frame clones and leaves some out. The table has 270,000 or so clones, about 90% seen once. Per the germline V gene, CDR1 is SGHNT and CDR2 is YYREEE (reference sequence). Trimming cost V 3 bases and J 5 bases; bases outside gene matches: 11. This CDR3 is 16 amino acids long. The chain has TRBV5-4 and TRBJ2-3; 8 bases align to TRBD2. The TCR was taken from a woman aged 25 to 45 with COVID-19, enrolled during active disease. Sequencing input: peripheral blood. In DNA, the CDR3 is TGTGCCAGCAGCTCGCCGGGGGCCGGGGGGGGAGATACGCAGTATTTT. It encodes CASSSPGAGGGDTQYF.